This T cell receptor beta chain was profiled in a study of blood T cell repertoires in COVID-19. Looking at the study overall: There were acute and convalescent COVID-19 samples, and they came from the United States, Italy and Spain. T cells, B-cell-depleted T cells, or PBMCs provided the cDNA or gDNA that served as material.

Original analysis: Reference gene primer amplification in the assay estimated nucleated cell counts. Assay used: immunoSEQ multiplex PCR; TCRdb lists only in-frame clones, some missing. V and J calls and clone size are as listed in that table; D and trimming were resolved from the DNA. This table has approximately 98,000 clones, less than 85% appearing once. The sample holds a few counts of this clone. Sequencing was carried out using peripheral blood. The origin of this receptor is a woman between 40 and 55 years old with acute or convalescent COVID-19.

The CDR3 DNA sequence: TGTGCCAGCAGTGGGAGGACAGGGGGCGAGGCTTTCTTT. This codes for CASSGRTGGEAFF. The rearrangement joins TRBV6-4 to TRBJ1-1; 11 nucleotides align to TRBD1. J gave up 11 bases and V 4 bases, and 6 bases lay outside the gene matches. CDR3 length: 13 residues. Germline V gives CDR1 MRHNA, CDR2 SNTAGT.